The clone carrying this T cell receptor beta chain was observed at least ten times. Its target is unknown. This sample is drawn from a study of shared clonotypes between healthy human individuals. Looked up from germline, CDR1 is MDHEN and CDR2 is SYDVKM. The CDR3 runs to 11 residues. V lost 6 bases and J 11 bases, leaving 13 bases between the germline ends. Those who donated were healthy HIV-negative adults, with no recent acute infections or vaccinations reported. Profiled with immunoSEQ multiplex PCR; TCRdb holds only in-frame clones, not every one. The sample has more than 550,000 clones, roughly 72% seen once; the top ten hold approximately 1.8%. Study-level findings and limits: A few donors showed sharing of around 5% of naive CD4 clonotypes. Investigators collected only blood, and repertoires in tissues likely differ. A reduction in generation probabilities was seen for non-shared clonotypes relative to those shared by all four donors.

The source is a woman in her twenties or thirties in good health. The chain recombines TRBV28 with TRBJ1-2, with TRBD1 as a possible D gene (5 bases). Sequenced material: memory CD4+ T cells sorted from blood. Stated subset: CD45RA-negative fraction. CDR3 protein: CASRADKVYTF. CDR3 DNA sequence: TGTGCCAGCAGAGCGGACAAGGTTTACACCTTC.